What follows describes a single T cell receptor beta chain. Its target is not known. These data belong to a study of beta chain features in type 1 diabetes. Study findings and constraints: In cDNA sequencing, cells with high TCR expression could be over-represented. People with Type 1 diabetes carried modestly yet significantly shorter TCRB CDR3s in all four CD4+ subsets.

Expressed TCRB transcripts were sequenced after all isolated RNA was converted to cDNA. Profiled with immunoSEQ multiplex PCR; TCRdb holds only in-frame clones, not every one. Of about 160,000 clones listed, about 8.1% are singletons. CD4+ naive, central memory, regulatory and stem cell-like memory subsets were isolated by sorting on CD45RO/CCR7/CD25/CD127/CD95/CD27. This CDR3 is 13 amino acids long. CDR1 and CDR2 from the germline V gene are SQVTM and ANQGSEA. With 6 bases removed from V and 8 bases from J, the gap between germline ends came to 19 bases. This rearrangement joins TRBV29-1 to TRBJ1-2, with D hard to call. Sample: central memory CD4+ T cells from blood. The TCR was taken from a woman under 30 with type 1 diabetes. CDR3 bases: TGCAGCGTCCCTTCGGGAGGGTTCGGAGGCTACACCTTC. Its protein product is CSVPSGGFGGYTF.